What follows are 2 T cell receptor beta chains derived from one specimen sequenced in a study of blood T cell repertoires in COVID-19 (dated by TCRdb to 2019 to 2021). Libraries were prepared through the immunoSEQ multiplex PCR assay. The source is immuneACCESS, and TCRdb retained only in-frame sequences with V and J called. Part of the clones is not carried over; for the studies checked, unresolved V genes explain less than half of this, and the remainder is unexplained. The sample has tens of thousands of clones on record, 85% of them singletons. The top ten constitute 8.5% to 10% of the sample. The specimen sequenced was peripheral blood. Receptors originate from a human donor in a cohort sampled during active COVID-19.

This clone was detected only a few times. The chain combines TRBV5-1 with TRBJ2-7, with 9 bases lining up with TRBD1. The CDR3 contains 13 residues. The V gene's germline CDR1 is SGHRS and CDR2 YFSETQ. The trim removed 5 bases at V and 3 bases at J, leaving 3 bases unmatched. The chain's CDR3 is CASRPTGGYEQYF. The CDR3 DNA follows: TGCGCCAGCAGGCCGACAGGGGGCTACGAGCAGTACTTC.

The CDR3 sequence is CASSLGHNNYNEQFF. The CDR3 DNA sequence: TGCGCCAGCAGCTTGGGACATAACAACTACAATGAGCAGTTCTTC. This sequence joins TRBV5-1 and TRBJ2-1; no reliable D call. Germline CDR1 is SGHRS and CDR2 is YFSETQ. The CDR3 runs 15 residues. V was shortened by 0 bases and J by 3 bases, with 10 bases between the two germline ends. Looking up the rest from reference TRBV5-1 and TRBJ2-1 gives the full variable domain: KAGVTQTPRYLIKTRGQQVTLSCSPISGHRSVSWYQQTPGQGLQFLFEYFSETQRNKGNFPGRFSGRQFSNSRSEMNVSTLELGDSALYLCASSLGHNNYNEQFFGPGTRLTVL.